The 23 T cell receptor beta chains in this list originate from one sample, sequenced in a study of PD-1 blockade in classical Hodgkin lymphoma. Every patient had relapsed following autologous stem cell transplantation, and cohorts differed in brentuximab vedotin exposure. Produced via immunoSEQ multiplex PCR; TCRdb's table is partial and in-frame only. This table holds about 14,000 clones, about 86% found once. Sequencing used peripheral blood mononuclear cells (PBMCs), obtained at baseline. The origin of the receptors is a human donor with classical Hodgkin lymphoma.

V usage is TRBV5-5 and J usage is TRBJ1-1; the D gene is possibly TRBD1 (6 bases). The CDR3 has 15 amino acids. Looked up from germline, CDR1 is SGHKS and CDR2 is YYEKEE (reference sequence). V was shortened by 3 bases and J by 2 bases, with 14 bases between the two germline ends. For the CDR3, the DNA is TGTGCCAGCAGCTCTGTGGGGGGCGATAACACTGAAGCTTTCTTT. Encoded protein: CASSSVGGDNTEAFF.

The sample holds a few counts of this clone. The chain joins TRBV5-5 to TRBJ2-5; the D gene is possibly TRBD2 (7 bases). V was trimmed by 0 bases and J by 1 base, leaving 16 bases between them. This CDR3 has 17 amino acids. Germline V gene data show CDR1 as SGHKS and CDR2 as YYEKEE (reference sequence). This CDR3 is CASSLESGGQPQETQYF. DNA of the CDR3: TGTGCCAGCAGCTTGGAATCGGGAGGACAGCCCCAAGAGACCCAGTACTTC.

The rearrangement joins TRBV11-3 to TRBJ2-1; no reliable D call. This CDR3 has 15 residues. The V and J ends lost 1 base and 0 bases respectively, with 7 bases between them. Germline V gene data show CDR1 as SGHNT and CDR2 as YENEEA. The CDR3 protein is CASSLGPSSYNEQFF. CDR3 coding DNA: TGTGCCAGCAGCTTAGGGCCGAGCTCCTACAATGAGCAGTTCTTC.

The V gene is TRBV2, the J gene TRBJ2-3; 13 positions match TRBD2. The length of the CDR3 is 18 residues. The germline V gene encodes CDR1 SNHLY and CDR2 FYNNEI. Trimming took 6 bases from V and 0 from J; bases not matched to a gene: 9. In DNA, the CDR3 is TGTGCCAGCAGACTAGCGGGGGGGTATCATCATAGCACAGATACGCAGTATTTT. As protein: CASRLAGGYHHSTDTQYF. Full variable domain (remainder filled in from reference TRBV2 and TRBJ2-3): EPEVTQTPSHQVTQMGQEVILRCVPISNHLYFYWYRQILGQKVEFLVSFYNNEISEKSEIFDDQFSVERPDGSNFTLKIRSTKLEDSAMYFCASRLAGGYHHSTDTQYFGPGTRLTVL.

V and J are TRBV7-9 and TRBJ2-7, with D possibly called TRBD1 or TRBD2 (7 bases each). With 5 bases removed from V and 4 bases from J, the gap between germline ends came to 15 bases. CDR3 length: 14 amino acids. Per germline, CDR1 SEHNR and CDR2 FQNEAQ (reference sequence). The CDR3 loop reads CASSPGGVRYEQYF. The CDR3 region has the DNA TGTGCCAGCAGCCCAGGGGGGGTTAGGTACGAGCAGTACTTC.

V is TRBV5-1 and J is TRBJ1-3, with D unresolved. The CDR3 is 15 amino acids. CDR1 and CDR2 from the germline V gene are SGHRS and YFSETQ. V shed 1 base and J shed 4 bases, with 12 bases lying between them. CDR3 nucleotide sequence: TGCGCCAGCAGCTTGTTGGGGTCGTCAGGAAACACCATATATTTT. It encodes CASSLLGSSGNTIYF.

This chain connects TRBV6-5 to TRBJ2-7; D might be TRBD1 (6 bases). Trimming took off 6 bases at V and 6 bases at J, with 15 bases between the two ends. This CDR3 is built from 13 residues. Germline V gene lookup returns CDR1 MNHEY and CDR2 SVGAGI. CDR3 protein: CASRSKGVGEQYF. In DNA, the CDR3 is TGTGCCAGCAGATCCAAGGGGGTTGGCGAGCAGTACTTC.

The genes are TRBV28 and TRBJ2-7, with D perhaps matching TRBD2 (5 bases). Between the trimmed V and J ends, which lost 7 bases and 2 bases, there was a span of 12 bases. Germline V gene data show CDR1 as MDHEN and CDR2 as SYDVKM. The CDR3 has 13 amino acids. The DNA of the CDR3 is TGTGCCAGCACTCGTGAGGGTACCTACGAGCAGTACTTC. It yields the protein CASTREGTYEQYF.

The chain carries TRBV2 and TRBJ2-5; no firm D call. The V end was cut by 11 bases, the J end by 5 bases, with 12 bases between. The length of the CDR3 is 11 residues. Germline CDR1 reads SNHLY; CDR2 reads FYNNEI. Written as DNA, the CDR3 is TGTGCCGGGTCGTTGATGGAGACCCAGTACTTC. It codes for CAGSLMETQYF.

This chain joins TRBV2 and TRBJ1-2, with TRBD1 as a possible D gene (5 bases). Germline V gene lookup returns CDR1 SNHLY and CDR2 FYNNEI. CDR3 length equals 10 residues. The CDR3 here is CAARVLGYTF. The CDR3 nucleotides read TGTGCAGCCAGGGTTTTAGGCTACACCTTC. The full variable domain, its missing parts supplied by reference TRBV2 and TRBJ1-2, is EPEVTQTPSHQVTQMGQEVILRCVPISNHLYFYWYRQILGQKVEFLVSFYNNEISEKSEIFDDQFSVERPDGSNFTLKIRSTKLEDSAMYFCAARVLGYTFGSGTRLTVV.

The genes are TRBV2 and TRBJ1-1; no clear D. The CDR3 runs 14 residues. Germline assignment: CDR1 SNHLY and CDR2 FYNNEI. V lost 7 bases and J 6 bases, leaving 18 bases between the germline ends. The CDR3 nucleotides read TGTGCCAGCAAAGAGGGCTACATGTCCCCTGAAGCTTTCTTT. Its translation is CASKEGYMSPEAFF.

This clone occurred once. The chain uses TRBV5-1 and TRBJ2-7, with no clear D. The CDR3 is 13 amino acids. V dropped 4 bases and J dropped 3 bases, with 11 bases sitting between them. Germline V CDR1 and CDR2: SGHRS, YFSETQ. The CDR3 bases are TGCGCCAGCAGCACTTTAGACGGCTACGAGCAGTACTTC. This gives the protein CASSTLDGYEQYF.

The CDR3 nucleotides are TGTGCCAGCAGTGGGGACAGGGGGTATGGAGAGACCCAGTACTTC. Residues: CASSGDRGYGETQYF. This chain uses TRBV2 with TRBJ2-5; the match to TRBD1 covers 11 bases. The germline gives CDR1 SNHLY, CDR2 FYNNEI. The V segment lost 4 bases and the J segment 4 bases; nucleotides outside the gene matches: 5. The CDR3 is 15 residues long.

This clone was found a few times. V is TRBV27 and J is TRBJ2-7; 10 bases are a match to TRBD2. The germline V gene encodes CDR1 MNHEY and CDR2 SMNVEV (reference sequence). The CDR3 contains 13 residues. Germline trimming cut 6 bases from V and 7 bases from J; bases unmatched to any gene: 6. CDR3: CASSGAGGREQYF. The CDR3 DNA reads TGTGCCAGCAGCGGAGCGGGAGGGCGGGAGCAGTACTTC.

This rearrangement joins TRBV10-3 to TRBJ1-2, with TRBD1 as a possible D gene (6 bases). This CDR3 spans 15 amino acids. Trimming cost V 2 bases and J 6 bases, with 16 bases left between them. In germline, CDR1 is ENHRY, CDR2 SYGVKD. CDR3 sequence: CAISEIGTTRDGYTF. CDR3 bases: TGTGCCATCAGTGAGATCGGGACAACAAGAGATGGCTACACCTTC.

The rearrangement links TRBV5-1 to TRBJ2-3; 9 bases are a match to TRBD2. The junction had 4 bases not matched to a gene; V was cut back by 4 bases and J by 1 base. Germline values: CDR1 SGHRS, CDR2 YFSETQ. The CDR3 loop spans 15 amino acids. The CDR3 is CASSPSSGGTDTQYF. As DNA, the CDR3 is TGCGCCAGCAGCCCGTCTAGCGGGGGCACAGATACGCAGTATTTT.

The chain is built from TRBV12-5 and TRBJ2-1; D ambiguous. The CDR3 is made up of 12 amino acids. Germline CDR1 is LGHNT and CDR2 is FRNRAP. Deletions cut 2 bases from V and 8 bases from J, with 7 bases between. The CDR3, as DNA: TGTGCTAGTGGTTTGTCCTGGGATGAGCAGTTCTTC. As protein: CASGLSWDEQFF.

Concerning this clone: The DNA is left out, because the CDR3 cannot be placed on it with certainty; the CDR3 is given as TCRdb lists it. The rearrangement uses TRBV28 and TRBJ2-5; TRBD2 is taken as the D call from the table, unchecked against the DNA. CDR1 and CDR2 from the germline V gene are MDHEN and SYDVKM. Counting both end residues, the CDR3 totals 15 amino acids. The CDR3 is CASSSSLEAQETQYF.

The chain uses TRBV30 and TRBJ2-7, with 8 bases that match TRBD2. The CDR3 totals 15 residues. With V trimmed by 5 bases and J by 4 bases, 13 bases remained unmatched. Germline CDR1 is GTSNPN and CDR2 is SVGIG (reference sequence). This chain's CDR3 is CAWSRVSGIRYEQYF. The CDR3 nucleotides are TGTGCCTGGTCCAGGGTTAGCGGGATCCGTTACGAGCAGTACTTC.

V and J are TRBV2 and TRBJ2-7; TRBD1 or TRBD2 may be the D gene (5 bases each). CDR3 length equals 15 residues. The germline V and J ends were trimmed by 4 bases and 0 bases, with 13 bases remaining between them. Germline assignment: CDR1 SNHLY and CDR2 FYNNEI. The CDR3 spells CASSGGRRTSYEQYF. Written as DNA, the CDR3 is TGTGCCAGCAGTGGGGGACGGAGAACCTCCTACGAGCAGTACTTC.

This clone has just one count. The chain carries TRBV4-1 and TRBJ1-2; D is undetermined. The V gene lost 2 bases and the J gene lost 8 bases, with 21 bases spanning the gap. CDR1 and CDR2 (germline): MGHRA, YSYEKL. The CDR3 is 16 amino acids. The CDR3, as DNA: TGCGCCAGCAGCCAAAACGCCGGACCCCTGGTTGGGGGCTACACCTTC. This gives the protein CASSQNAGPLVGGYTF.

The chain employs TRBV5-1 and TRBJ2-5; the D is unclear. The germline CDR1 and CDR2 sequences are SGHRS and YFSETQ. The CDR3 contains 12 residues. V lost 4 bases and J 5 bases, leaving 9 bases between the germline ends. In DNA form, the CDR3 reads TGCGCCAGCAGCACGAATCAGGAGACCCAGTACTTC. Protein product: CASSTNQETQYF.

The chain is built from TRBV5-1 and TRBJ2-1; TRBD2 matches at 13 bases. Germline-derived CDR1 and CDR2 are SGHRS and YFSETQ. The length of the CDR3 is 17 residues. V trimming: 3 bases; J trimming: 3 bases; junction bases outside the gene matches: 6. The CDR3, as DNA: TGCGCCAGCAGCTACGGACTAGCGGGGGTCTACTACAATGAGCAGTTCTTC. Translating gives CASSYGLAGVYYNEQFF.